A single sample gave rise to the 32 T cell receptor beta chains below, sequenced in a study of blood T cell repertoires in COVID-19. Measured with immunoSEQ multiplex PCR; TCRdb has only the in-frame clones, and not every one. The data contain 220,000 or so clones, about 80% of them singletons. The sequenced sample was peripheral blood. The receptors shown here come from an elderly woman with acute or convalescent COVID-19.

This sequence joins TRBV12-3 or TRBV12-4 and TRBJ2-1, with 7 bases identical to TRBD2. The CDR3 runs to 11 residues. V was clipped by 7 bases and J by 9 bases; unmatched bases: 3. The CDR3 loop is CASNQRGEQFF. The CDR3, as DNA: TGTGCCAGCAATCAGCGGGGTGAGCAGTTCTTC.

This chain joins TRBV4-1 and TRBJ1-4; 9 bases agree with TRBD1. CDR1 and CDR2 from the germline V gene are MGHRA and YSYEKL. With 4 bases clipped from V and 5 bases from J, the junction kept 2 bases outside the gene matches. The CDR3 loop spans 14 amino acids. The CDR3 region has the DNA TGCGCCAGCAGCCTGGGACAGGGAAATGAAAAACTGTTTTTT. Encoded protein: CASSLGQGNEKLFF.

This chain joins TRBV6-6 and TRBJ2-1, with no clear D. This CDR3 contains 14 residues. CDR1 MNHNY and CDR2 SVGAGI come from the germline V gene (reference sequence). V lost 2 bases and J 9 bases, leaving 14 bases between the germline ends. The CDR3 DNA reads as TGTGCCAGCAGTTACGCGAACCTAGGCGGTGAGCAGTTCTTC. It translates to CASSYANLGGEQFF.

The V call is TRBV2, the J call TRBJ1-1, with TRBD1 matching 9 bases. CDR1 and CDR2 (germline): SNHLY, FYNNEI. V was clipped by 10 bases and J by 4 bases; unmatched bases: 4. The CDR3 has 12 residues. The CDR3 bases are TGTGCCAAAGGACAGGGGAGCACTGAAGCTTTCTTT. Protein: CAKGQGSTEAFF.

The V and J genes are TRBV19 and TRBJ1-2; D uncertain. The CDR3 spans 15 residues. V was trimmed by 3 bases and J by 7 bases, leaving 18 bases between them. CDR1 is LNHDA and CDR2 is SQIVND in the germline V gene (reference sequence). DNA of the CDR3: TGTGCCAGTAGTATCAGCCCTGGGAGCTCTTTTGGCTACACCTTC. It translates to CASSISPGSSFGYTF. Complete variable domain (other parts from reference TRBV19 and TRBJ1-2): DGGITQSPKYLFRKEGQNVTLSCEQNLNHDAMYWYRQDPGQGLRLIYYSQIVNDFQKGDIAEGYSVSREKKESFPLTVTSAQKNPTAFYLCASSISPGSSFGYTFGSGTRLTVV.

The rearrangement uses TRBV18 and TRBJ2-7; tentative D call: TRBD1 (6 bases). Trimming took 4 bases from V and 6 from J, leaving 7 bases between them. The CDR3 loop spans 11 amino acids. The germline V gene encodes CDR1 KGHSH and CDR2 LQKENI. CDR3 sequence: CASSQQGEQYF. In nucleotides, the CDR3 is TGTGCCAGCTCACAACAGGGCGAGCAGTACTTC.

The V call is TRBV6-5, the J call TRBJ1-2; no clear D. V lost 8 bases and J lost 1, with 14 bases in between. In germline, CDR1 is MNHEY, CDR2 SVGAGI. The CDR3 has 14 amino acids. Here the CDR3 reads CASGSPGFNYGYTF. The CDR3 DNA reads as TGTGCCAGCGGGTCCCCGGGATTTAACTATGGCTACACCTTC.

V and J are TRBV28 and TRBJ2-1, with D uncertain. There are 11 residues in the CDR3. The germline V and J ends were trimmed by 7 bases and 6 bases, with 7 bases remaining between them. Germline V gene sequence: CDR1 MDHEN, CDR2 SYDVKM. Here the CDR3 DNA reads TGTGCCAGCACTCGGTCCAATGAGCAGTTCTTC. Translating it yields CASTRSNEQFF.

This clone was recorded a few times. The chain uses TRBV10-3 and TRBJ2-7; 11 bases map to TRBD1. The CDR3 covers 14 residues. The V gene's germline CDR1 is ENHRY and CDR2 SYGVKD. J gave up 4 bases and V 6 bases, and 5 bases lay outside the gene matches. DNA of the CDR3: TGTGCCATCAGCGCGGACAGGGGGCCTTACGAGCAGTACTTC. It encodes CAISADRGPYEQYF.

The genes are TRBV4-1 and TRBJ2-2, with D perhaps matching TRBD2 (7 bases). The CDR3 has 15 residues. Per germline, CDR1 MGHRA and CDR2 YSYEKL. Trimming shortened V by 0 bases and J by 6 bases, and 11 bases separated the two germline ends. This CDR3 reads CASSQDLRGPGELFF. The CDR3 nucleotides read TGCGCCAGCAGCCAAGATTTGCGGGGGCCCGGGGAGCTGTTTTTT.

This clone is a singleton in its sample. This chain uses TRBV7-3 with TRBJ2-2; 11 nucleotides align to TRBD2. Germline V gene data show CDR1 as SGHTA and CDR2 as FQGTGA. Trimming at V came to 5 bases and at J to 2 bases, leaving 4 bases not matched to a gene. The CDR3 loop spans 16 amino acids. CDR3 loop: CASSLAGGLNTGELFF. The CDR3 coding sequence is TGTGCCAGCAGCCTAGCGGGGGGACTTAACACCGGGGAGCTGTTTTTT.

The chain joins TRBV30 to TRBJ1-2; perhaps TRBD1 as D (5 bases). The CDR3 has 12 residues. Germline assignment: CDR1 GTSNPN and CDR2 SVGIG (reference sequence). With 2 bases removed from V and 7 bases from J, the gap between germline ends came to 11 bases. DNA for the CDR3: TGTGCCTGGAGTATGTCAGGGCCTGGCTACACCTTC. Translated, it gives CAWSMSGPGYTF.

This clone was seen only a few times. The rearrangement joins TRBV19 to TRBJ2-1; 8 nucleotides line up with TRBD1. CDR3 length equals 14 residues. The germline V gene has CDR1 LNHDA and CDR2 SQIVND (reference sequence). The V segment lost 4 bases and the J segment 3 bases; nucleotides outside the gene matches: 2. In DNA form, the CDR3 reads TGTGCCAGTAGTACAGGGGGCGTCTACAATGAGCAGTTCTTC. Its protein product is CASSTGGVYNEQFF.

The genes are TRBV7-9 and TRBJ2-1; 7 nucleotides agree with TRBD2. The CDR3 loop spans 13 amino acids. Germline lookup yields CDR1 SEHNR and CDR2 FQNEAQ (reference sequence). V trimming: 1 base; J trimming: 7 bases; junction bases outside the gene matches: 1. CDR3 in amino acids: CASSLGLANEQFF. CDR3 nucleotides: TGTGCCAGCAGCTTAGGACTAGCTAATGAGCAGTTCTTC.

This chain uses TRBV28 with TRBJ1-3, with 7 bases identical to TRBD1. Trimming took 4 bases from V and 7 from J; bases not matched to a gene: 7. Germline V CDR1 and CDR2: MDHEN, SYDVKM. The CDR3 contains 14 residues. CDR3 nucleotide sequence: TGTGCCAGCAGTTCCCCCACAGGGGTGAACACCATATATTTT. Encoded protein: CASSSPTGVNTIYF.

This chain uses TRBV5-1 with TRBJ2-5; D not certain. V lost 1 base and J lost 0, with 4 bases in between. CDR1 and CDR2 from the germline V gene are SGHRS and YFSETQ. This CDR3 contains 13 residues. CDR3 bases: TGCGCCAGCAGCTTGACTTACCAAGAGACCCAGTACTTC. It codes for CASSLTYQETQYF.

The V and J genes are TRBV2 and TRBJ1-1; D is unresolved. Trimming left V 6 bases short and J 4 bases short, with 9 bases between. Germline V gene lookup returns CDR1 SNHLY and CDR2 FYNNEI. This CDR3 is 12 amino acids long. The CDR3, as DNA: TGTGCCAGCAGCGTTACGGGCACTGAAGCTTTCTTT. Its translation: CASSVTGTEAFF.

The rearrangement links TRBV12-5 to TRBJ1-2; D is ambiguous. V shed 7 bases and J shed 1 base, with 16 bases lying between them. CDR1 LGHNT and CDR2 FRNRAP come from the germline V gene. This CDR3 has 15 amino acids. CDR3 coding DNA: TGTGCTAGTGTGCCAGGCGGGGTTTTTAACTATGGCTACACCTTC. Encoded protein: CASVPGGVFNYGYTF.

This chain joins TRBV19 and TRBJ2-5, with a possible D match to TRBD1 (6 bases). The CDR3 is made up of 15 amino acids. The V gene's germline CDR1 is LNHDA and CDR2 SQIVND (reference sequence). Trimming cost V 3 bases and J 5 bases, with 16 bases left between them. CDR3 residues: CASSISYRARETQYF. CDR3 DNA: TGTGCCAGTAGTATTTCTTACAGGGCCAGGGAGACCCAGTACTTC.

J is TRBJ2-2 and V is TRBV7-9; TRBD2 might be the D (6 bases). This CDR3 spans 17 amino acids. Germline CDR1 is SEHNR and CDR2 is FQNEAQ (reference sequence). The V and J ends lost 3 bases and 2 bases respectively, with 16 bases between them. In nucleotides, the CDR3 is TGTGCCAGCAGCTTTGGGTTGTCGGGGGTAAACACCGGGGAGCTGTTTTTT. Translated, it gives CASSFGLSGVNTGELFF.

The J gene is TRBJ2-7, the V gene TRBV7-6, with D possibly matching TRBD2 (6 bases). The CDR3 is 15 residues long. The V gene's germline CDR1 is SGHVS and CDR2 FNYEAQ. With 1 base removed from V and 4 bases from J, the gap between germline ends came to 14 bases. In nucleotides, the CDR3 is TGTGCCAGCAGCTTAGATGCGGGGAATCTTTACGAGCAGTACTTC. It is translated as CASSLDAGNLYEQYF.

The V gene is TRBV5-6, the J gene TRBJ2-2; D may be TRBD2 (6 bases). V lost 1 base and J lost 1, with 17 bases in between. Germline CDR1 and CDR2: SGHDT and YYEEEE. The CDR3 length is 18 residues. This CDR3 is CASSLLGGWGGNTGELFF. CDR3 sequence (DNA): TGTGCCAGCAGCTTGCTCGGAGGATGGGGAGGGAACACCGGGGAGCTGTTTTTT.

J is TRBJ2-3 and V is TRBV24-1; 10 bases agree with TRBD1. Trimming removed 3 bases from V and 3 bases from J; junction bases left unmatched: 2. CDR3 length: 15 residues. Germline CDR1 is KGHDR and CDR2 is SFDVKD. CDR3 sequence: CATSDPGQGTDTQYF. The CDR3 nucleotides read TGTGCCACCAGTGATCCGGGACAGGGGACAGATACGCAGTATTTT.

The V call is TRBV5-1, the J call TRBJ2-7, with TRBD2 matching 11 bases. The CDR3 length is 14 residues. V was clipped by 4 bases and J by 2 bases; unmatched bases: 2. From germline, CDR1 is SGHRS and CDR2 YFSETQ. CDR3 coding DNA: TGCGCCAGCAGCAGTAGCGGGGGGGCCTACGAGCAGTACTTC. It yields the protein CASSSSGGAYEQYF.

The chain has TRBV25-1 and TRBJ2-3; D is unresolved. In germline, CDR1 is MGHDK, CDR2 SYGVNS. The CDR3 has 16 residues. The V end lost 1 base, the J end lost 2 bases, and 13 bases lay between the germline ends. As DNA, the CDR3 is TGTGCCAGCAGTGAATCGTACAACGTCAACACAGATACGCAGTATTTT. Translating it yields CASSESYNVNTDTQYF.

V usage is TRBV6-2 or TRBV6-3 and J usage is TRBJ2-7, with 8 bases matching TRBD2. CDR3 size: 13 residues. The V segment lost 5 bases and the J segment 7 bases; nucleotides outside the gene matches: 7. CDR1 and CDR2 (germline): MNHEY, SVGEGT. CDR3 sequence reads: CASSVGRAGEQYF. The CDR3 bases are TGTGCCAGCAGTGTCGGGAGGGCCGGTGAGCAGTACTTC.

The rearrangement joins TRBV5-5 to TRBJ1-1; TRBD1 aligns across 7 bases. Germline lookup yields CDR1 SGHKS and CDR2 YYEKEE (reference sequence). The CDR3 runs to 15 residues. V lost 2 bases and J lost 0; bases outside the gene matches: 4. The CDR3 loop reads CASSFKGALNTEAFF. In DNA form, the CDR3 reads TGTGCCAGCAGCTTTAAGGGGGCCCTGAACACTGAAGCTTTCTTT. Full variable domain (outside the CDR3, taken from reference TRBV5-5 and TRBJ1-1): DAGVTQSPTHLIKTRGQQVTLRCSPISGHKSVSWYQQVLGQGPQFIFQYYEKEERGRGNFPDRFSARQFPNYSSELNVNALLLGDSALYLCASSFKGALNTEAFFGQGTRLTVV.

V gene TRBV18 combines with J gene TRBJ2-7; 7 nucleotides line up with TRBD2. From germline, CDR1 is KGHSH and CDR2 LQKENI. The trim removed 5 bases at V and 4 bases at J, leaving 8 bases unmatched. The CDR3 runs 14 residues. CDR3: CASSSPWGGYEQYF. The CDR3 DNA sequence: TGTGCCAGCTCAAGTCCCTGGGGGGGATACGAGCAGTACTTC.

The chain carries TRBV7-2 and TRBJ2-5; no reliable D call. This CDR3 comprises 12 residues. The germline V gene encodes CDR1 SGHTA and CDR2 FQGNSA. The V gene lost 1 base and the J gene lost 8 bases, with 8 bases spanning the gap. CDR3 residues: CASSLGAGTQYF. The DNA for the CDR3 is TGTGCCAGCAGCTTAGGGGCCGGCACCCAGTACTTC. Filled out from reference TRBV7-2 and TRBJ2-5, the complete variable domain reads GAGVSQSPSNKVTEKGKDVELRCDPISGHTALYWYRQSLGQGLEFLIYFQGNSAPDKSGLPSDRFSAERTGGSVSTLTIQRTQQEDSAVYLCASSLGAGTQYFGPGTRLLVL.

The chain couples TRBV6-2 or TRBV6-3 to TRBJ2-7; possibly TRBD2 for D (6 bases). The CDR3 is made up of 15 amino acids. V dropped 2 bases and J dropped 2 bases, with 13 bases sitting between them. Germline V CDR1 and CDR2: MNHEY, SVGEGT. CDR3 nucleotides: TGTGCCAGCAGTTACAGGACGGGGGAGACCTACGAGCAGTACTTC. This encodes CASSYRTGETYEQYF.

This rearrangement joins TRBV7-3 to TRBJ2-1; 12 positions agree with TRBD2. The CDR3 runs 15 residues. Germline assignment: CDR1 SGHTA and CDR2 FQGTGA. Trimming at V came to 5 bases and at J to 6 bases, leaving 5 bases not matched to a gene. The chain's CDR3 is CASSTRLAGVNEQFF. The CDR3 region has the DNA TGTGCCAGCAGCACGCGACTAGCGGGGGTCAATGAGCAGTTCTTC. The full variable domain, completed using reference TRBV7-3 and TRBJ2-1, is GAGVSQTPSNKVTEKGKYVELRCDPISGHTALYWYRQSLGQGPEFLIYFQGTGAADDSGLPNDRFFAVRPEGSVSTLKIQRTERGDSAVYLCASSTRLAGVNEQFFGPGTRLTVL.

The V and J genes are TRBV5-5 and TRBJ1-2; tentatively, D is TRBD1 (5 bases). From germline, CDR1 is SGHKS and CDR2 YYEKEE (reference sequence). Between the trimmed V and J ends, which lost 1 base and 3 bases, there was a span of 13 bases. The CDR3 consists of 15 residues. The DNA for the CDR3 is TGTGCCAGCAGCTTGTTGGGGGGAGGCCACTATGGCTACACCTTC. This translates into CASSLLGGGHYGYTF.